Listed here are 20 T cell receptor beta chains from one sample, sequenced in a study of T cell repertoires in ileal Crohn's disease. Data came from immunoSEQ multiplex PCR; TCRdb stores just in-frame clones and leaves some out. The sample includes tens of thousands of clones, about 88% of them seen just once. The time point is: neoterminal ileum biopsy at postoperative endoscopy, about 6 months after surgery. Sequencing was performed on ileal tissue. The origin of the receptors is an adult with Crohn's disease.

The CDR3, as DNA: TGTGCCTGGACTAGCGGTTACACAGATACGCAGTATTTT. This encodes CAWTSGYTDTQYF. J is TRBJ2-3 and V is TRBV30; 7 bases match TRBD2. This CDR3 has 13 amino acids. V lost 4 bases, J lost 2 bases, and 3 bases stayed unmatched. Germline CDR1 is GTSNPN and CDR2 is SVGIG (reference sequence).

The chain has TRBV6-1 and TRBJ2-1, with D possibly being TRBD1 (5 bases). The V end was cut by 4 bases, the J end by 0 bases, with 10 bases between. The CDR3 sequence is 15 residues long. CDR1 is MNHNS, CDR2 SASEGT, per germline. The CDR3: CASSVQESSYNEQFF. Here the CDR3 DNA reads TGTGCCAGCAGTGTACAGGAGAGCTCCTACAATGAGCAGTTCTTC.

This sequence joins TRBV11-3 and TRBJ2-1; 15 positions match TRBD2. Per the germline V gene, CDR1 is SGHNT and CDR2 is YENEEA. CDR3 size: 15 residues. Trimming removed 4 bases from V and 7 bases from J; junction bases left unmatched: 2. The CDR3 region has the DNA TGTGCCAGCAGCTCCGGGACTAGCGGGAGGAATGAGCAGTTCTTC. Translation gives CASSSGTSGRNEQFF.

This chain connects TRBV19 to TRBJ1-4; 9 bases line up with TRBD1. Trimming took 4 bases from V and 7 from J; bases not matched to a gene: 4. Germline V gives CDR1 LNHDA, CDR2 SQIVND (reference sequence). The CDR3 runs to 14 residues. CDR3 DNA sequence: TGTGCCAGTAGTAGCGGGACAGGGATTGAAAAACTGTTTTTT. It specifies CASSSGTGIEKLFF.

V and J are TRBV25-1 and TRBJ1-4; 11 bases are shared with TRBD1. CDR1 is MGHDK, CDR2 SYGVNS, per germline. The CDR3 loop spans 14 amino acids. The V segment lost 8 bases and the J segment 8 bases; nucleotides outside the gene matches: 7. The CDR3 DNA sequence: TGTGCCAGCGCACCGGGACAGGGGGGCGAAAAACTGTTTTTT. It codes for CASAPGQGGEKLFF.

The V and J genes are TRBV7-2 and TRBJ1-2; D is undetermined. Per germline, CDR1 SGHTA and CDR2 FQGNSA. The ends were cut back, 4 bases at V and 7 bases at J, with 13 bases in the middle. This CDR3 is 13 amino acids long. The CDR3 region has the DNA TGTGCCAGCAGCTCCTTGTATGTCGGTGGCTACACCTTC. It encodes CASSSLYVGGYTF.

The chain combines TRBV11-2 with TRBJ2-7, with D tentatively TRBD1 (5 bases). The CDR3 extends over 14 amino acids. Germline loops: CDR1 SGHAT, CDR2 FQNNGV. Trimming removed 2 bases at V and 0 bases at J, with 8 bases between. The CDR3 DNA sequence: TGTGCCAGCAGCTTACAGGGAAGCTCCTACGAGCAGTACGTC. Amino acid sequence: CASSLQGSSYEQYV.

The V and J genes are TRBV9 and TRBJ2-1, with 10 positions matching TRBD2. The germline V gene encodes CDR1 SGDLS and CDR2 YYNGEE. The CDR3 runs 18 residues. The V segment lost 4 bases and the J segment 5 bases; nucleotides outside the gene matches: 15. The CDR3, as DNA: TGTGCCAGCAGCTATTGGGCTAGCGGGAGCCAAAGACACAATGAGCAGTTCTTC. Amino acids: CASSYWASGSQRHNEQFF. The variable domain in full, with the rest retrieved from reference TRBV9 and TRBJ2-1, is DSGVTQTPKHLITATGQRVTLRCSPRSGDLSVYWYQQSLDQGLQFLIQYYNGEERAKGNILERFSAQQFPDLHSELNLSSLELGDSALYFCASSYWASGSQRHNEQFFGPGTRLTVL.

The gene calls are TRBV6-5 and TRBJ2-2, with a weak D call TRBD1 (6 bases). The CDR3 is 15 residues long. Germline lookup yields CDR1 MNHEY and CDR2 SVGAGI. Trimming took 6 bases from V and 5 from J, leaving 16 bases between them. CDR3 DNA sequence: TGTGCCAGCAGAGGGATCGGACAGCGGACCGGGGAGCTGTTTTTT. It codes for CASRGIGQRTGELFF.

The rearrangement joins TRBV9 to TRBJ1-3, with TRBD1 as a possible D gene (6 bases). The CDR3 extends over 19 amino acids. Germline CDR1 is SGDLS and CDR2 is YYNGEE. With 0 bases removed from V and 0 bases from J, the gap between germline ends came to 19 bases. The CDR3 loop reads CASSVEAGDILYSGNTIYF. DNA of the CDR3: TGTGCCAGCAGCGTAGAGGCAGGGGATATTTTGTACTCTGGAAACACCATATATTTT.

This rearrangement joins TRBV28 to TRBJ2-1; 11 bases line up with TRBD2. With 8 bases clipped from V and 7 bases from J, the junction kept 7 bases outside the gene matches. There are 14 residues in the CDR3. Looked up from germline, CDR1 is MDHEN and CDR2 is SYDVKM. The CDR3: CASRVAGGPNEQFF. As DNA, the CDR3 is TGTGCCAGCCGGGTAGCGGGGGGGCCTAATGAGCAGTTCTTC.

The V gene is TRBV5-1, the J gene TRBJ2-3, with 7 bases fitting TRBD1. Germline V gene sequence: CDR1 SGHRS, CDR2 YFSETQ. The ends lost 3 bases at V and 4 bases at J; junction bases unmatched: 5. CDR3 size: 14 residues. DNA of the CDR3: TGCGCCAGCAGCTCCACAGGGGCGGCAGATACGCAGTATTTT. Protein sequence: CASSSTGAADTQYF.

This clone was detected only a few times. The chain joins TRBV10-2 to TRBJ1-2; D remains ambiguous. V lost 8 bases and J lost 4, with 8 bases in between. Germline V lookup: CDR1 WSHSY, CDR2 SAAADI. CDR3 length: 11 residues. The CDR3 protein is CASDGIYGYTF. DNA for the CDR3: TGCGCCAGCGACGGGATCTATGGCTACACCTTC.

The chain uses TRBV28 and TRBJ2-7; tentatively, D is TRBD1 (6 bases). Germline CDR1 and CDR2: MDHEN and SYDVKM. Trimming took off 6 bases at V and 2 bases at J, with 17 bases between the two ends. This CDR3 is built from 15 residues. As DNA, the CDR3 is TGTGCCAGCAGAACTGTCAACAGGGTCCCCTACGAGCAGTACGTC. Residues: CASRTVNRVPYEQYV.

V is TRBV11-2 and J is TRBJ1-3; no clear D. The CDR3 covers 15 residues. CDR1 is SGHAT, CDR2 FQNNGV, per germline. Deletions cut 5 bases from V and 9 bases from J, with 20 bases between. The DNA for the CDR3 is TGTGCCAGCAGCCCCCCCCGGGTAGAGAAGGCCACCATATATTTT. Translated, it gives CASSPPRVEKATIYF.

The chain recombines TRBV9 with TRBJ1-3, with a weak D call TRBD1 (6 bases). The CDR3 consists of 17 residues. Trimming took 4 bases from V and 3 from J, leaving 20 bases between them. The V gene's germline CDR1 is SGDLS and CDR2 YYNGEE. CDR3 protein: CASSTNDPGVVGNTIYF. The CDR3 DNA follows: TGTGCCAGCAGCACGAACGACCCAGGGGTAGTTGGAAACACCATATATTTT.

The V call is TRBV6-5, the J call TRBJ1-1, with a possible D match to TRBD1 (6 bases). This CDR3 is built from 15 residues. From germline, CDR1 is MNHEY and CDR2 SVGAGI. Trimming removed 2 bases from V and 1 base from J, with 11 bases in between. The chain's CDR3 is CASSYRDTWNTEAFF. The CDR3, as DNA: TGTGCCAGCAGTTACCGGGACACTTGGAACACTGAAGCTTTCTTT.

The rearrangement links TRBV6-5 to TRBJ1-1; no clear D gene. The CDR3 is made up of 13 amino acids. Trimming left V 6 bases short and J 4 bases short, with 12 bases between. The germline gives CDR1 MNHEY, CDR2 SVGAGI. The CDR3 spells CASRRRGVTEAFF. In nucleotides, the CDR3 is TGTGCCAGCAGACGCCGGGGTGTCACTGAAGCTTTCTTT.

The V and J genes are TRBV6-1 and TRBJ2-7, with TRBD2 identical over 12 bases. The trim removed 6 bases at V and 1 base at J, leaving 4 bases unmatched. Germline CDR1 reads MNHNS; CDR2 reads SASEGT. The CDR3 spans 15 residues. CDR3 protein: CASRKTSGGSYEQYV. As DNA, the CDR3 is TGTGCCAGCAGGAAAACTAGCGGGGGGTCCTACGAGCAGTACGTC.

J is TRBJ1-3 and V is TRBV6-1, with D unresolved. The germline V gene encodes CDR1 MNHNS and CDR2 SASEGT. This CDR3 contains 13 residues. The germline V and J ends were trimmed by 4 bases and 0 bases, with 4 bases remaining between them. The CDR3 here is CASSVHSGNTIYF. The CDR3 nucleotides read TGTGCCAGCAGTGTCCACTCTGGAAACACCATATATTTT.